Listed below are T cell receptor beta chains from one sample, sequenced in a study of Graves' ophthalmopathy and Graves' hyperthyroidism. Each CDR3 protein gets one entry after TCRdb re-called the multiplex PCR reads with MiXCR. The sample has 400,000 or so distinct CDR3 sequences; 15% are singletons. The specimen sequenced was peripheral blood. These TCRs come from a woman between 18 and 29 years old with stable Graves' hyperthyroidism. Each CDR3 is given with its conserved first and last residue. D genes are given only for firm matches. Clone size is shown for a subset of rows, as once, few, many or a class of expanded clone.

J gene: TRBJ1-2; clone size: many; V gene: TRBV29-1; D gene: TRBD1; CDR3 length: 12; CDR3 DNA: TGCAGCGGTCAAGGGGGCGGCTATGGCTACACCTTC; CDR3 protein: CSGQGGGYGYTF
J gene: TRBJ1-2; clone size: many; V gene: TRBV29-1; D gene: TRBD1; CDR3 length: 15; CDR3 DNA: TGCAGCGGGGGAGATAGGACCAGGGGGGACTATGGCTACACCTTC; CDR3 protein: CSGGDRTRGDYGYTF
J gene: TRBJ2-7; clone size: many; V gene: TRBV12-3/TRBV12-4; D gene: -; CDR3 length: 16; CDR3 DNA: TGTGCCAGCAGTTTAACCCGGACAGCCTCCTTGGACGAGCAGTACTTC; CDR3 protein: CASSLTRTASLDEQYF
J gene: TRBJ2-2; clone size: few; V gene: TRBV18; D gene: -; CDR3 length: 13; CDR3 DNA: TGTGCCAGCTCAGCCAGCGACACCGGGGAGCTGTTTTTT; CDR3 protein: CASSASDTGELFF
J gene: TRBJ2-7; clone size: many; V gene: TRBV12-3/TRBV12-4; D gene: -; CDR3 length: 12; CDR3 DNA: TGTGCCAGCAGTTTTCCCTCCGCCGAGCAGTACTTC; CDR3 protein: CASSFPSAEQYF
J gene: TRBJ1-6; clone size: many; V gene: TRBV6-1; D gene: -; CDR3 length: 17; CDR3 DNA: TGTGCCAGCAGTGCTTCAGGGCCGAGCTCCTATAATTCACCCCTCCACTTT; CDR3 protein: CASSASGPSSYNSPLHF
J gene: TRBJ2-3; clone size: -; V gene: TRBV5-5; D gene: -; CDR3 length: 14; CDR3 DNA: TGTGCCAGCAGCCCCCAGGGGGGCGGAGATACGCAGTATTTT; CDR3 protein: CASSPQGGGDTQYF
J gene: TRBJ1-1; clone size: many; V gene: TRBV12-3/TRBV12-4; D gene: -; CDR3 length: 16; CDR3 DNA: TGTGCCAGCAGGCTGAGGGGGACACCAGGCAACACTGAAGCTTTCTTT; CDR3 protein: CASRLRGTPGNTEAFF
J gene: TRBJ1-1; clone size: -; V gene: TRBV6-2/TRBV6-3; D gene: TRBD1; CDR3 length: 16; CDR3 DNA: TGTGCCAGCAGTTATCCGAGACAGGGGTCGACCACTGAAGCTTTCTTT; CDR3 protein: CASSYPRQGSTTEAFF
J gene: TRBJ1-1; clone size: once; V gene: TRBV12-3/TRBV12-4; D gene: -; CDR3 length: 14; CDR3 DNA: TGTGCCAGCAGGCATCGCGGGGAGTCCACTGAAGCTTTCTTT; CDR3 protein: CASRHRGESTEAFF
J gene: TRBJ2-5; clone size: -; V gene: TRBV20-1; D gene: -; CDR3 length: 14; CDR3 DNA: TGCAGTGGTAGAGTTGGGACTTCCCAAGAGACCCAGTACTTC; CDR3 protein: CSGRVGTSQETQYF
J gene: TRBJ1-1; clone size: many; V gene: TRBV6-5; D gene: -; CDR3 length: 20; CDR3 DNA: TGTGCCAGCAGTTACTCCGAGATAGGGGGGGTAGAAGAGAGGAACACTGAAGCTTTCTTT; CDR3 protein: CASSYSEIGGVEERNTEAFF
J gene: TRBJ2-5; clone size: many; V gene: TRBV7-2; D gene: TRBD1; CDR3 length: 14; CDR3 DNA: TGTGCCAGCAGCAACCGACAGGGCGATTTGACCCAGTACTTC; CDR3 protein: CASSNRQGDLTQYF
J gene: TRBJ2-5; clone size: once; V gene: TRBV11-3; D gene: TRBD1; CDR3 length: 15; CDR3 DNA: TGTGCCAGCAGCTTCCGGACAGGGCGTCAAGAGACCCAGTACTTC; CDR3 protein: CASSFRTGRQETQYF
J gene: TRBJ2-7; clone size: many; V gene: TRBV20-1; D gene: -; CDR3 length: 11; CDR3 DNA: TGCAGTGCTATAGACAGCTACGAGCAGTACTTC; CDR3 protein: CSAIDSYEQYF
J gene: TRBJ1-1; clone size: few; V gene: TRBV3-1; D gene: -; CDR3 length: 14; CDR3 DNA: TGTGCCAGCAGCGGGAAAGGGGGATTCACTGAAGCTTTCTTT; CDR3 protein: CASSGKGGFTEAFF
J gene: TRBJ2-7; clone size: many; V gene: TRBV20-1; D gene: -; CDR3 length: 14; CDR3 DNA: TGCAGTGCTTACCGACAGGGAGGAACCTACGAGCAGTACTTC; CDR3 protein: CSAYRQGGTYEQYF
J gene: TRBJ2-5; clone size: many; V gene: TRBV9; D gene: -; CDR3 length: 11; CDR3 DNA: TGTGCCAGCGGTGCCAAAGAGACCCAGTACTTC; CDR3 protein: CASGAKETQYF
J gene: TRBJ2-7; clone size: many; V gene: TRBV6-1; D gene: TRBD1; CDR3 length: 13; CDR3 DNA: TGTGCCAGCAGTCGACAGGGCCCCTACGAGCAGTACTTC; CDR3 protein: CASSRQGPYEQYF
J gene: TRBJ1-6; clone size: -; V gene: TRBV20-1; D gene: -; CDR3 length: 13; CDR3 DNA: TGCAGTGCCGGACAGTTCTATAATTCACCCCTCCACTTT; CDR3 protein: CSAGQFYNSPLHF
J gene: TRBJ1-1; clone size: many; V gene: TRBV6-4; D gene: -; CDR3 length: 12; CDR3 DNA: TGTGCCAGCAGCTGGGGCCAGACTGAAGCTTTCTTT; CDR3 protein: CASSWGQTEAFF
J gene: TRBJ1-6; clone size: many; V gene: TRBV6-5; D gene: -; CDR3 length: 14; CDR3 DNA: TGTGCCAGCAGTTACCTTGAGGGGCAAACACCCCTCCACTTT; CDR3 protein: CASSYLEGQTPLHF
J gene: TRBJ2-5; clone size: many; V gene: TRBV20-1; D gene: -; CDR3 length: 15; CDR3 DNA: TGCAGTGCTAGAACGACTAGGAGGTTAAGTGAGACCCAGTACTTC; CDR3 protein: CSARTTRRLSETQYF
J gene: TRBJ2-7; clone size: many; V gene: TRBV9; D gene: -; CDR3 length: 15; CDR3 DNA: TGTGCCAGCAGCGCCAGACAGGATATTCCCTACGAGCAGTACTTC; CDR3 protein: CASSARQDIPYEQYF
J gene: TRBJ2-7; clone size: many; V gene: TRBV12-3/TRBV12-4; D gene: -; CDR3 length: 16; CDR3 DNA: TGTGCCAGCAGTTTCGGCGCCTCGCCGGGCCGGAAGGAGCAGTACTTC; CDR3 protein: CASSFGASPGRKEQYF
J gene: TRBJ2-5; clone size: -; V gene: TRBV12-3/TRBV12-4; D gene: -; CDR3 length: 14; CDR3 DNA: TGTGCCAGCAGTTTTTCTTCGGGGCAAGAGACCCAGTACTTC; CDR3 protein: CASSFSSGQETQYF
J gene: TRBJ2-5; clone size: many; V gene: TRBV6-2/TRBV6-3; D gene: TRBD2; CDR3 length: 14; CDR3 DNA: TGTGCCAGCAGTTACTTTAGGGGAGGGGAGACCCAGTACTTC; CDR3 protein: CASSYFRGGETQYF
J gene: TRBJ1-5; clone size: few; V gene: TRBV20-1; D gene: -; CDR3 length: 15; CDR3 DNA: TGCAGTACTTCCGGCAGACTCGATAGCAATCAGCCCCAGCATTTT; CDR3 protein: CSTSGRLDSNQPQHF
J gene: TRBJ1-2; clone size: few; V gene: TRBV4-1; D gene: -; CDR3 length: 13; CDR3 DNA: TGCGCCAGCAGCCAAGTAAGCGTCGGGGGCTGCACCTTC; CDR3 protein: CASSQVSVGGCTF
J gene: TRBJ2-7; clone size: -; V gene: TRBV27; D gene: TRBD1; CDR3 length: 13; CDR3 DNA: TGTGCCAGTCGAGGGACAGGGACGACCGAAGAGTACTTC; CDR3 protein: CASRGTGTTEEYF
J gene: TRBJ1-5; clone size: many; V gene: TRBV15; D gene: -; CDR3 length: 15; CDR3 DNA: TGTGCCACCAGCAGAGATTTGGGGGCGGGGCAGCCCCAGCATTTT; CDR3 protein: CATSRDLGAGQPQHF
J gene: TRBJ1-1; clone size: many; V gene: TRBV13; D gene: -; CDR3 length: 16; CDR3 DNA: TGTGCCAGCAGCTTAGCAGGGGCCCTCACGAACACTGAAGCTTTCTTT; CDR3 protein: CASSLAGALTNTEAFF
J gene: TRBJ2-5; clone size: few; V gene: TRBV27; D gene: -; CDR3 length: 13; CDR3 DNA: TGTGCCAGCAGTTTGACTAATCAAGAGACCCAGTACTTC; CDR3 protein: CASSLTNQETQYF
J gene: TRBJ2-3; clone size: many; V gene: TRBV2; D gene: -; CDR3 length: 12; CDR3 DNA: TGTGCCAGCGGGGGGGCCACAGATACGCAGTATTTT; CDR3 protein: CASGGATDTQYF
J gene: TRBJ2-6; clone size: many; V gene: TRBV10-3; D gene: -; CDR3 length: 18; CDR3 DNA: TGTGCCATCAGTGAGTCGCGAGACAGCTACTCTGGGGCCAACGTCCTGACTTTC; CDR3 protein: CAISESRDSYSGANVLTF
J gene: TRBJ1-1; clone size: many; V gene: TRBV19; D gene: -; CDR3 length: 13; CDR3 DNA: TGTGCCAGTAGTAGGCCCGGGGCTTCCTCAGCTTTCTTT; CDR3 protein: CASSRPGASSAFF
J gene: TRBJ2-5; clone size: many; V gene: TRBV14; D gene: TRBD1; CDR3 length: 14; CDR3 DNA: TGTGCCAGCAGCCGACTCGACAGGGACGAGACCCAGTACTTC; CDR3 protein: CASSRLDRDETQYF
J gene: TRBJ2-7; clone size: many; V gene: TRBV14; D gene: -; CDR3 length: 16; CDR3 DNA: TGTGCCAGCAGCCAAGGGCTAGTTCTTAGCTCCTACGAGCAGTACTTC; CDR3 protein: CASSQGLVLSSYEQYF
J gene: TRBJ1-1; clone size: -; V gene: TRBV6-1; D gene: -; CDR3 length: 10; CDR3 DNA: TGTGCCAGCATCTACACTGAAGCTTTCTTT; CDR3 protein: CASIYTEAFF
J gene: TRBJ2-2; clone size: many; V gene: TRBV15; D gene: TRBD2; CDR3 length: 15; CDR3 DNA: TGTGCCACCAGCAGAGATAGCGGGGTTACCGGGGAGCTGTTTTTT; CDR3 protein: CATSRDSGVTGELFF
J gene: TRBJ2-7; clone size: many; V gene: TRBV6-5; D gene: -; CDR3 length: 14; CDR3 DNA: TGTGCCAGCAGTTACTCATACAGCTCCTACGAGCAGTACTTC; CDR3 protein: CASSYSYSSYEQYF
J gene: TRBJ1-2; clone size: many; V gene: TRBV7-8; D gene: TRBD1; CDR3 length: 15; CDR3 DNA: TGTGCCAGCAGCACGAACAGGGGGCGCGCCTATGGCTACACCTTC; CDR3 protein: CASSTNRGRAYGYTF
J gene: TRBJ2-2; clone size: -; V gene: TRBV27; D gene: -; CDR3 length: 15; CDR3 DNA: TGTGCCAGCAGTTTTGGACGGCCGAGAACCGGGGAGCTGTTTTTT; CDR3 protein: CASSFGRPRTGELFF
J gene: TRBJ2-7; clone size: many; V gene: TRBV11-2; D gene: -; CDR3 length: 12; CDR3 DNA: TGTGCCAGCAGCCTGAACTCTCCCGAGCAGTACTTC; CDR3 protein: CASSLNSPEQYF
J gene: TRBJ2-5; clone size: many; V gene: TRBV5-1; D gene: TRBD2; CDR3 length: 15; CDR3 DNA: TGCGCCAGCAGCCCGGGACTAGCGGGGGTAGAGACCCAGTACTTC; CDR3 protein: CASSPGLAGVETQYF
J gene: TRBJ2-7; clone size: once; V gene: TRBV19; D gene: -; CDR3 length: 13; CDR3 DNA: TGTGCCAGTAGTACCAGGTCCAGCAACGAGCAGTACTTC; CDR3 protein: CASSTRSSNEQYF
J gene: TRBJ1-1; clone size: many; V gene: TRBV7-6; D gene: -; CDR3 length: 13; CDR3 DNA: TGTGCCAGCAGCTTAGTCCGGGCCGGTGAAGCTTTCTTT; CDR3 protein: CASSLVRAGEAFF
J gene: TRBJ2-5; clone size: many; V gene: TRBV3-1; D gene: -; CDR3 length: 15; CDR3 DNA: TGTGCCAGCAGCCAATACGGGATAGAGGGAGAGACCCAGTACTTC; CDR3 protein: CASSQYGIEGETQYF
J gene: TRBJ2-5; clone size: many; V gene: TRBV24-1; D gene: TRBD1; CDR3 length: 16; CDR3 DNA: TGTGCCACCAGTGACCCCCGGGACAGGGGTCCAGAGACCCAGTACTTC; CDR3 protein: CATSDPRDRGPETQYF
J gene: TRBJ2-6; clone size: many; V gene: TRBV11-2; D gene: -; CDR3 length: 17; CDR3 DNA: TGTGCCAGCAGCCACCCTCCCGGGGGTACTGGAGCCAACGTCCTGACTTTC; CDR3 protein: CASSHPPGGTGANVLTF
J gene: TRBJ2-2; clone size: -; V gene: TRBV5-1; D gene: TRBD1; CDR3 length: 16; CDR3 DNA: TGCGCCAGCAGCTTGCCGACAGGGGTGAACACCGGGGAGCTGTTTTTT; CDR3 protein: CASSLPTGVNTGELFF
J gene: TRBJ2-5; clone size: many; V gene: TRBV18; D gene: -; CDR3 length: 16; CDR3 DNA: TGTGCCAGCTCTCCCAGGGCTGACAGGAGCTGGGAGACCCAGTACTTC; CDR3 protein: CASSPRADRSWETQYF
J gene: TRBJ1-6; clone size: many; V gene: TRBV19; D gene: TRBD1; CDR3 length: 15; CDR3 DNA: TGTGCCAGTAGTCCCCGACAGGGAGTAGGTTCACCCCTCCACTTT; CDR3 protein: CASSPRQGVGSPLHF